This T cell receptor (beta chain) stems from a study of T cells in Graves' hyperthyroidism and ophthalmopathy. Study-wide results and limits: Most thyroid-expanded clonotypes above 0.001 were also found in blood.

As regards this clonotype: Its specificity is unknown.

The CDR3 sequence is 15 residues long. Trimming cost V 3 bases and J 6 bases, with 18 bases left between them. Germline values: CDR1 DFQATT, CDR2 SNEGSKA (reference sequence). Researchers took RNA transcripts and amplified the TCR beta CDR3 regions from them. A set of HTBI primers served as the primers for a first-round RT-PCR of the TCR CDR3. TCRdb re-derived calls from the multiplex PCR reads in MiXCR, one entry per CDR3 protein. The sample lists 330,000 or so distinct CDR3 sequences, around a fifth occurring once. The chain employs TRBV20-1 and TRBJ2-4, with D perhaps matching TRBD1 (6 bases). This TCR came from a man aged 45-60 years with Graves' ophthalmopathy. The sample was blood. Here the CDR3 reads CSASSGTNSRNIQYF. The CDR3 nucleotides read TGCAGTGCTAGCTCCGGGACAAACTCAAGAAACATTCAGTACTTC.